This entry lists 6 T cell receptor beta chains sequenced from one sample in a study of cytomegalovirus exposure and HLA in healthy donors. The PCR contained 60 Vbeta and 13 Jbeta primers. The method was immunoSEQ multiplex PCR; TCRdb's version includes in-frame clones alone and lacks a portion of them. This table holds about 78,000 clones, about three quarters found once. The sample was PBMCs. The receptors here all came from a male donor in good health and CMV-seronegative.

In this sample, this clone turned up once. Other DNA sequences in the same sample also yield this CDR3. V gene TRBV30 combines with J gene TRBJ1-2, with TRBD1 identical over 7 bases. The length of the CDR3 is 12 residues. J was trimmed by 4 bases and V by 1 base; bases with no gene match: 0. The germline CDR1 and CDR2 sequences are GTSNPN and SVGIG (reference sequence). The CDR3 region has the DNA TGTGCCTGGAGTGCAGGGGGCTATGGCTACACCTTC. Its protein is CAWSAGGYGYTF.

The chain joins TRBV19 to TRBJ2-1; 11 bases fit TRBD2. The CDR3 has 16 amino acids. The germline V gene encodes CDR1 LNHDA and CDR2 SQIVND (reference sequence). The V and J ends lost 6 bases and 7 bases, in that order; junction bases with no gene match: 11. The chain's CDR3 is CASSLAGGPSGNEQFF. The CDR3 DNA follows: TGTGCCAGTAGCTTAGCGGGAGGGCCCAGTGGGAATGAGCAGTTCTTC.

The chain carries TRBV5-1 and TRBJ1-2, with D tentatively TRBD1 (6 bases). Germline-derived CDR1 and CDR2 are SGHRS and YFSETQ. Trimming cost V 0 bases and J 0 bases, with 12 bases left between them. The CDR3 loop spans 16 amino acids. CDR3 nucleotide sequence: TGCGCCAGCAGCTTGGCCGCGGGGGCGCCTAACTATGGCTACACCTTC. Its translation: CASSLAAGAPNYGYTF.

This chain links TRBV10-2 with TRBJ2-7, with TRBD2 matching over 10 bases. The CDR3 is 16 amino acids. The V segment lost 7 bases and the J segment 1 base; nucleotides outside the gene matches: 10. Germline V lookup: CDR1 WSHSY, CDR2 SAAADI. The CDR3 loop reads CASTPRAGGQSYEQYF. DNA for the CDR3: TGCGCCAGCACCCCCAGAGCGGGAGGGCAATCCTACGAGCAGTACTTC.

The chain carries TRBV7-6 and TRBJ2-5; a weak D match, TRBD2 (5 bases). The V and J ends lost 5 bases and 3 bases respectively, with 13 bases between them. CDR1 is SGHVS and CDR2 is FNYEAQ in the germline V gene. The CDR3 totals 14 residues. Written as DNA, the CDR3 is TGTGCCAGCAGCCGCGCCCCGGGGAAAGAGACCCAGTACTTC. Its protein is CASSRAPGKETQYF.

Details on this clone: Compared with germline, one end of the junction differs, possibly owing to a read error. The chain employs TRBV2 and TRBJ1-2; possible D gene TRBD1, 6 bases. Germline-derived CDR1 and CDR2 are SNHLY and FYNNEI. CDR3 length: 13 amino acids. This CDR3 reads CASREGQNYGYTF. Here the CDR3 DNA reads TGTGCCAGCAGGGAAGGACAGAACTATGGCTACACCTTC.